Listed here are 19 T cell receptor beta chains from one sample, sequenced in a study of blood T cell repertoires in COVID-19. The data were produced by immunoSEQ multiplex PCR, yet TCRdb's version contains in-frame clones alone and is incomplete. Here the sample spans 300,000 to 400,000 clones, around 86% being singletons. Sequencing input: PBMCs or T cells enriched from blood (not recorded which). All receptors come from a woman between 40 and 50 years old with acute COVID-19.

The rearrangement links TRBV27 to TRBJ2-1; 7 nucleotides match TRBD2. The CDR3 length is 15 residues. Trimming took 5 bases from V and 8 from J; bases not matched to a gene: 12. Germline values: CDR1 MNHEY, CDR2 SMNVEV (reference sequence). The CDR3 coding sequence is TGTGCCAGCAGTACTCGCGGGGGATCTAGGGATGAGCAGTTCTTC. It specifies CASSTRGGSRDEQFF.

CDR3 residues: CASRLGGLGSPLHF. The CDR3 DNA sequence: TGTGCCAGCAGGTTGGGGGGTCTAGGCTCACCCCTCCACTTT. The V gene is TRBV2, the J gene TRBJ1-6; maybe TRBD1 (5 bases). The V end lost 6 bases, the J end lost 10 bases, and 16 bases lay between the germline ends. Germline V gives CDR1 SNHLY, CDR2 FYNNEI. The CDR3 extends over 14 amino acids.

The chain recombines TRBV6-1 with TRBJ1-2; TRBD1 matches at 9 bases. CDR1 and CDR2 from the germline V gene are MNHNS and SASEGT. The V and J ends lost 3 bases and 7 bases, in that order; junction bases with no gene match: 3. There are 13 residues in the CDR3. The CDR3 here is CASSETGGVGYTF. As DNA, the CDR3 is TGTGCCAGCAGTGAGACAGGGGGGGTTGGCTACACCTTC.

The chain links TRBV27 to TRBJ2-2; D gene ambiguous. The V and J ends lost 6 bases and 0 bases respectively, with 8 bases between them. There are 14 residues in the CDR3. Per germline, CDR1 MNHEY and CDR2 SMNVEV (reference sequence). The CDR3 nucleotides are TGTGCCAGCAGACGTACAGCGAACACCGGGGAGCTGTTTTTT. The encoded protein is CASRRTANTGELFF.

The chain has TRBV19 and TRBJ1-5; 7 nucleotides agree with TRBD1. With V trimmed by 7 bases and J by 0 bases, 12 bases remained unmatched. The CDR3 has 17 amino acids. Germline V gene data show CDR1 as LNHDA and CDR2 as SQIVND (reference sequence). CDR3 sequence: CASTSGGGSFSNQPQHF. CDR3 nucleotide sequence: TGTGCCAGTACCTCGGGAGGGGGCAGCTTTAGCAATCAGCCCCAGCATTTT. Looking up the rest from reference TRBV19 and TRBJ1-5 gives the full variable domain: DGGITQSPKYLFRKEGQNVTLSCEQNLNHDAMYWYRQDPGQGLRLIYYSQIVNDFQKGDIAEGYSVSREKKESFPLTVTSAQKNPTAFYLCASTSGGGSFSNQPQHFGDGTRLSIL.

Written as DNA, the CDR3 is TGTGCCAGCAGCCAGGAGGGGGCCAACTATGGCTACACCTTC. Amino acids: CASSQEGANYGYTF. The chain combines TRBV3-1 (or the pseudogene TRBV3-2) with TRBJ1-2, with 7 bases fitting TRBD1. The CDR3 has 14 residues. Trimming took 3 bases from V and 2 from J; bases not matched to a gene: 3. Germline V gene sequence: CDR1 LGHDT, CDR2 YNNKEL (reference sequence).

CDR3 sequence (DNA): TGTGCCAGCTCACCGTCCACAGGGGCGAAAAACACCGGGGAGCTGTTTTTT. Translating it yields CASSPSTGAKNTGELFF. V usage is TRBV18 and J usage is TRBJ2-2, with 7 nucleotides matching TRBD1. V lost 3 bases and J lost 2; bases outside the gene matches: 9. CDR1 is KGHSH, CDR2 LQKENI, per germline. CDR3 length equals 17 residues. Complete variable domain (other parts from reference TRBV18 and TRBJ2-2): NAGVMQNPRHLVRRRGQEARLRCSPMKGHSHVYWYRQLPEEGLKFMVYLQKENIIDESGMPKERFSAEFPKEGPSILRIQQVVRGDSAAYFCASSPSTGAKNTGELFFGEGSRLTVL.

The table lists this clone with a count of one. The V gene is TRBV19, the J gene TRBJ2-7; maybe TRBD2 (6 bases). This CDR3 contains 15 residues. Trimming took off 3 bases at V and 0 bases at J, with 12 bases between the two ends. CDR1 and CDR2 (germline): LNHDA, SQIVND (reference sequence). CDR3 amino acids: CASSIGGPYSYEQYF. Written as DNA, the CDR3 is TGTGCCAGTAGTATCGGGGGTCCGTACTCCTACGAGCAGTACTTC.

The V gene is TRBV6-2 or TRBV6-3, the J gene TRBJ2-7; D may be TRBD2 (6 bases). The CDR3 totals 16 residues. Trimming pared 0 bases from V and 4 bases from J, leaving 16 bases between. Germline V CDR1 and CDR2: MNHEY, SVGEGT. The CDR3 here is CASSYSHPGLSYEQYF. CDR3 nucleotide sequence: TGTGCCAGCAGTTACTCGCATCCGGGACTCTCTTACGAGCAGTACTTC.

The chain has TRBV6-5 and TRBJ1-4, with D possibly matching TRBD1 (6 bases). CDR3 size: 14 residues. V lost 4 bases to trimming and J lost 5 bases, with 11 bases between them. Germline CDR1 MNHEY, CDR2 SVGAGI. The DNA for the CDR3 is TGTGCCAGCAGTTCACAGGGTTTAAATGAAAAACTGTTTTTT. Protein sequence: CASSSQGLNEKLFF.

The CDR3 nucleotides are TGTGCCAGCAGTGACCGGGACAGGGGATACTATAGCAATCAGCCCCAGCATTTT. Amino acids: CASSDRDRGYYSNQPQHF. This chain joins TRBV2 and TRBJ1-5, with 10 positions matching TRBD1. With V trimmed by 3 bases and J by 0 bases, 8 bases remained unmatched. This CDR3 has 18 amino acids. Germline CDR1 and CDR2: SNHLY and FYNNEI. Full variable domain (missing parts from reference TRBV2 and TRBJ1-5): EPEVTQTPSHQVTQMGQEVILRCVPISNHLYFYWYRQILGQKVEFLVSFYNNEISEKSEIFDDQFSVERPDGSNFTLKIRSTKLEDSAMYFCASSDRDRGYYSNQPQHFGDGTRLSIL.

The chain couples TRBV2 to TRBJ1-2, with D perhaps matching TRBD1 (5 bases). V was trimmed by 0 bases and J by 2 bases, leaving 7 bases between them. The CDR3 covers 14 residues. Germline-derived CDR1 and CDR2 are SNHLY and FYNNEI. CDR3 in DNA: TGTGCCAGCAGTGAAGCCGGGGGAAACTATGGCTACACCTTC. Encoded protein: CASSEAGGNYGYTF.

The chain recombines TRBV6-5 with TRBJ1-5, with a possible D match to TRBD1 (6 bases). Germline CDR1 is MNHEY and CDR2 is SVGAGI. Trimming removed 6 bases from V and 6 bases from J, with 12 bases in between. The CDR3 has 13 residues. The CDR3 nucleotides read TGTGCCAGCAGCCTAACAGGGTCTCAGCCCCAGCATTTT. Its protein is CASSLTGSQPQHF.

The V call is TRBV5-5, the J call TRBJ1-5, with 8 bases identical to TRBD1. The CDR3 loop spans 14 amino acids. The V and J ends lost 4 bases and 3 bases, in that order; junction bases with no gene match: 3. The germline V gene encodes CDR1 SGHKS and CDR2 YYEKEE (reference sequence). In DNA, the CDR3 is TGTGCCAGCAGCAGGACAGGGACCAATCAGCCCCAGCATTTT. This gives the protein CASSRTGTNQPQHF.

This clone was detected once. The chain recombines TRBV7-2 with TRBJ2-7; D is undetermined. This CDR3 comprises 13 residues. V lost 3 bases to trimming and J lost 2 bases, with 8 bases between them. From germline, CDR1 is SGHTA and CDR2 FQGNSA. This CDR3 reads CASSFNSPYEQYF. CDR3 nucleotide sequence: TGTGCCAGCAGCTTTAATTCCCCCTACGAGCAGTACTTC. Full variable domain (remainder filled in from reference TRBV7-2 and TRBJ2-7): GAGVSQSPSNKVTEKGKDVELRCDPISGHTALYWYRQSLGQGLEFLIYFQGNSAPDKSGLPSDRFSAERTGGSVSTLTIQRTQQEDSAVYLCASSFNSPYEQYFGPGTRLTVT.

This clone has more than one count but fewer than ten. The chain uses TRBV4-1 and TRBJ1-2, with 10 bases aligning to TRBD1. This CDR3 is 16 amino acids long. Trimming at V came to 1 base and at J to 3 bases, leaving 5 bases not matched to a gene. CDR1 is MGHRA, CDR2 YSYEKL, per germline. Here the CDR3 reads CASSQVIGTGDYGYTF. CDR3 DNA: TGCGCCAGCAGCCAAGTTATTGGGACAGGGGACTATGGCTACACCTTC.

This clone turned up a few times. V gene TRBV9 combines with J gene TRBJ2-7, with 7 bases aligning to TRBD1. The CDR3 has 15 amino acids. Germline CDR1 SGDLS, CDR2 YYNGEE. Trimming at V came to 0 bases and at J to 2 bases, leaving 5 bases not matched to a gene. CDR3 DNA sequence: TGTGCCAGCAGCGTAGCCGGGACAGCCCCCTACGAGCAGTACTTC. It specifies CASSVAGTAPYEQYF. The full variable domain, its missing parts supplied by reference TRBV9 and TRBJ2-7, is DSGVTQTPKHLITATGQRVTLRCSPRSGDLSVYWYQQSLDQGLQFLIQYYNGEERAKGNILERFSAQQFPDLHSELNLSSLELGDSALYFCASSVAGTAPYEQYFGPGTRLTVT.

This chain connects TRBV5-1 to TRBJ2-1, with 8 bases matching TRBD1. The CDR3 contains 15 residues. V shed 2 bases, J shed 6 bases, and the junction held 7 bases outside the gene matches. Per germline, CDR1 SGHRS and CDR2 YFSETQ. CDR3: CASSFVRGQGNEQFF. The CDR3 coding sequence is TGCGCCAGCAGCTTTGTCAGGGGGCAAGGCAATGAGCAGTTCTTC.

In this sample, this clone turned up once. The genes are TRBV4-3 and TRBJ1-2; TRBD1 matches at 8 bases. Germline loops: CDR1 LGHNA, CDR2 YSLEER. V lost 0 bases to trimming and J lost 2 bases; unmatched junction nucleotides: 8. This CDR3 is 17 amino acids long. The CDR3 DNA is TGCGCCAGCAGCCAAGAGTCTTCGCACAGGGGGAACTATGGCTACACCTTC. Its translation: CASSQESSHRGNYGYTF.